This T cell receptor beta chain stems from a study of shared clonotypes between healthy human individuals. Regarding this clone: Its antigen is not identified.

This CDR3 has 13 amino acids. The V end was cut by 3 bases, the J end by 8 bases, with 14 bases between. The germline V gene encodes CDR1 GTSNPN and CDR2 SVGIG (reference sequence). Findings and caveats of the study: Naive subsets tended to show greater estimated richness than memory subsets.

Measured with immunoSEQ multiplex PCR; TCRdb has only the in-frame clones, and not every one. The table records hundreds of thousands of clones, about 74% of them present only once. The specimen was memory CD4+ T cells sorted from blood. Subset indicated: CD45RA-negative fraction. The sequence was collected from a woman aged 25 to 39 in good health. This chain joins TRBV30 and TRBJ1-5; tentatively, D is TRBD1 (6 bases). The CDR3 sequence is CAWSGGAEEPQHF. The DNA of the CDR3 is TGTGCCTGGAGCGGGGGGGCTGAGGAGCCCCAGCATTTT.